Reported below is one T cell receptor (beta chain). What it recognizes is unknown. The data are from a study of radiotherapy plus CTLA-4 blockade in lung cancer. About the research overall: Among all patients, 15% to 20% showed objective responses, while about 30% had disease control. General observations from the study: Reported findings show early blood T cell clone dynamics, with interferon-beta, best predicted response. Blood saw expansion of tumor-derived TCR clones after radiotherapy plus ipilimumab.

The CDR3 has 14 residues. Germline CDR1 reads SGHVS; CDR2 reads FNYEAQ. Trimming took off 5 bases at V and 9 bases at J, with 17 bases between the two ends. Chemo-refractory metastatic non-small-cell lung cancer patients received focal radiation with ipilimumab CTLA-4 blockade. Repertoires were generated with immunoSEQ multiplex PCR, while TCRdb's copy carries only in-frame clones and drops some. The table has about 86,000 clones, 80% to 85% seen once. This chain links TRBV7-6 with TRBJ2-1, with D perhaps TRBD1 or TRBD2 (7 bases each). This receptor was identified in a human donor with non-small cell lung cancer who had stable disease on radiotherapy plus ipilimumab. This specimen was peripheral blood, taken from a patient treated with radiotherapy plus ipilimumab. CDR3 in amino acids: CASSPGGGASEQFF. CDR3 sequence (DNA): TGTGCCAGCAGCCCAGGGGGGGGCGCCTCTGAGCAGTTCTTC.